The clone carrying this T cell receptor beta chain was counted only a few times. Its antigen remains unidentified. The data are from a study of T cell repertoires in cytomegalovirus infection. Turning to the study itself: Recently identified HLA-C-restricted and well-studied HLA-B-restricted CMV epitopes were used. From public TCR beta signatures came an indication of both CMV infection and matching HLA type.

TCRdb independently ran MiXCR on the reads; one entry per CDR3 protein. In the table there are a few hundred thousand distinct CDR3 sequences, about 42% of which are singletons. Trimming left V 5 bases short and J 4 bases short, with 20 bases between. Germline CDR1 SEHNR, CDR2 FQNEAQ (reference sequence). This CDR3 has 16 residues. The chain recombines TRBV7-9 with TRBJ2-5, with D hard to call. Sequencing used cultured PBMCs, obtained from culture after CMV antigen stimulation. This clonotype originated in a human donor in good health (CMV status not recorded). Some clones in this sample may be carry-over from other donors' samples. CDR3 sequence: CASSLPKRRKTETQYF. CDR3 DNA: TGTGCCAGCAGCCTCCCAAAACGGCGGAAGACAGAGACCCAGTACTTC.